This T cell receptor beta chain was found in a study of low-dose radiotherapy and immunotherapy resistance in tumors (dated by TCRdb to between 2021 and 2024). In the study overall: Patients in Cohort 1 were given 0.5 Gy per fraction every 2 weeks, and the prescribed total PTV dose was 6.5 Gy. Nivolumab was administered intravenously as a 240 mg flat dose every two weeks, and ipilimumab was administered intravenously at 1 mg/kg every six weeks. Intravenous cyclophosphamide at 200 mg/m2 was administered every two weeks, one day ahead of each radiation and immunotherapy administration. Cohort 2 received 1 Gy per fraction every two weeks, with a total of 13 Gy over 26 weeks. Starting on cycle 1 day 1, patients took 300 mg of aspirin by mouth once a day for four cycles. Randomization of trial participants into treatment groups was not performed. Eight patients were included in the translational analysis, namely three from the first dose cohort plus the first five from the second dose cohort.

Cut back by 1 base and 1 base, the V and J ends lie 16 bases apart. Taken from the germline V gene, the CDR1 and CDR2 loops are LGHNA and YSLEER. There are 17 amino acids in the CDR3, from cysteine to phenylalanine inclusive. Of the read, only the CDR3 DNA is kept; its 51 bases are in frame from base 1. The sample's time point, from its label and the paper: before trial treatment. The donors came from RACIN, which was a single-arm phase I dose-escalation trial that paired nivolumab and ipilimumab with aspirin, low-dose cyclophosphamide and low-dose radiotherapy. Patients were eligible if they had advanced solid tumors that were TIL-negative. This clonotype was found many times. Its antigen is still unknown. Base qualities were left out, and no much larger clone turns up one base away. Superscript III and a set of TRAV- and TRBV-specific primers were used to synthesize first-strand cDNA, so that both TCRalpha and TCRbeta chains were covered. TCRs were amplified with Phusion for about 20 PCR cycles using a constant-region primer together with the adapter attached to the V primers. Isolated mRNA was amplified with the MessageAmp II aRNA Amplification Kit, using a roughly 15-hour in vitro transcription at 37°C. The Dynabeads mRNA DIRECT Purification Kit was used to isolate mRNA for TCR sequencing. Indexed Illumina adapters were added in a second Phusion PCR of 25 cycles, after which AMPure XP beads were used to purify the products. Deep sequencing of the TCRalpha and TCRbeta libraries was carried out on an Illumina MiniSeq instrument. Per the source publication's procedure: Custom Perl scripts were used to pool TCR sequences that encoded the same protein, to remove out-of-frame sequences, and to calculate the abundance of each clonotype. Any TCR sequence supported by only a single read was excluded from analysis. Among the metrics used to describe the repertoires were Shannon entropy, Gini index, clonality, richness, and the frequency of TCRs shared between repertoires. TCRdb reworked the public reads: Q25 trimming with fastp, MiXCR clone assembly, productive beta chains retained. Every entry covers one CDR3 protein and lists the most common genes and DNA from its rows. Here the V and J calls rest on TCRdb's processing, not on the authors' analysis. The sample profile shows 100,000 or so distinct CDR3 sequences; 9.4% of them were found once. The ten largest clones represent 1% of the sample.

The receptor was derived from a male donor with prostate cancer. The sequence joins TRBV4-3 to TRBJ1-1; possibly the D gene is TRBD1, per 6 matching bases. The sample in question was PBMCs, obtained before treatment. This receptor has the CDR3 CASSQAPPGRGNTEAFF. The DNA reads TGCGCCAGCAGCCAAGCCCCCCCTGGCAGGGGGAACACTGAAGCTTTCTTT.